A single sample is the source of the 26 T cell receptor beta chains below, sequenced in a study of a mutant IDH1 vaccine in newly diagnosed glioma. These TCRs are of unknown antigen specificity. Time point in this sample: week 23, last vaccination. It was 300 ug of mutant IDH1 20-mer peptide that made up each vaccine dose, given with topical imiquimod. TCRdb keeps only in-frame clones here, not all; method: immunoSEQ multiplex PCR. The sample comprises roughly 70,000 clones, nearly 85% of which are singletons, and about an eighth rests with the top ten. The source material was PBMCs, sampled from a glioma patient whose treatment included an IDH1 peptide vaccine. These receptors were collected from a man between 18 and 29 years old with glioma.

The chain recombines TRBV2 with TRBJ2-2, with D possibly being TRBD2 (6 bases). Trimming removed 6 bases from V and 1 base from J, with 9 bases in between. The length of the CDR3 is 14 residues. Germline V gives CDR1 SNHLY, CDR2 FYNNEI. CDR3 protein: CASRRRGNTGELFF. As DNA, the CDR3 is TGTGCCAGCAGACGGCGGGGGAACACCGGGGAGCTGTTTTTT.

The chain recombines TRBV5-1 with TRBJ1-4; TRBD1 is a possible D gene (5 bases). The CDR3 runs 15 residues. V gave up 4 bases and J gave up 0 bases, with 10 bases separating them. Per the germline V gene, CDR1 is SGHRS and CDR2 is YFSETQ. The DNA for the CDR3 is TGCGCCAGCAGCCCGGGGGGATCAACTAATGAAAAACTGTTTTTT. Translation: CASSPGGSTNEKLFF.

The V and J genes are TRBV4-3 and TRBJ2-2; possibly TRBD2 for D (5 bases). The CDR3 covers 19 residues. Trimming pared 2 bases from V and 2 bases from J, leaving 21 bases between. Germline CDR1 reads LGHNA; CDR2 reads YSLEER. CDR3 nucleotide sequence: TGCGCCAGCAGCCAATCTTATGTGACGGGAATGGCCAACACCGGGGAGCTGTTTTTT. Its translation is CASSQSYVTGMANTGELFF.

This rearrangement joins TRBV5-1 to TRBJ2-1, with TRBD1 matching over 7 bases. The V gene end was trimmed by 3 bases and the J gene end by 7 bases; junction bases not matched to a gene: 4. This CDR3 is built from 13 residues. The V gene's germline CDR1 is SGHRS and CDR2 YFSETQ. The CDR3 spells CASSSTGLNEQFF. In DNA, the CDR3 is TGCGCCAGCAGCTCGACAGGGTTGAATGAGCAGTTCTTC.

The table lists this clone with a count of one. The chain combines TRBV5-1 with TRBJ2-4; a weak D match, TRBD2 (5 bases). The V end lost 4 bases, the J end lost 2 bases, and 10 bases lay between the germline ends. The CDR3 covers 14 residues. CDR1 and CDR2 from the germline V gene are SGHRS and YFSETQ. CDR3 DNA sequence: TGCGCCAGCAGCCAGTACGGGACCAAAAACATTCAGTACTTC. Its protein product is CASSQYGTKNIQYF.

Here the CDR3 DNA reads TGTGCCAGCAGCTTAGACAGCCCCACGTACACTGAAGCTTTCTTT. Amino acid sequence: CASSLDSPTYTEAFF. This chain joins TRBV7-9 and TRBJ1-1; the D is unclear. Trimming removed 1 base at V and 3 bases at J, with 12 bases between. Per the germline V gene, CDR1 is SEHNR and CDR2 is FQNEAQ (reference sequence). This CDR3 has 15 amino acids.

This clone was found once. This chain uses TRBV14 with TRBJ2-7, with D perhaps matching TRBD1 (5 bases). Germline V gene data show CDR1 as SGHDN and CDR2 as FVKESK. The V end was cut by 4 bases, the J end by 6 bases, with 19 bases between. The CDR3 runs to 15 residues. CDR3 sequence reads: CASSLRPHATGEQYF. CDR3 in DNA: TGTGCCAGCAGCCTTCGACCTCACGCCACAGGCGAGCAGTACTTC.

This chain connects TRBV27 to TRBJ1-2, with D uncertain. This CDR3 has 13 amino acids. V was trimmed by 3 bases and J by 5 bases, leaving 10 bases between them. In germline, CDR1 is MNHEY, CDR2 SMNVEV (reference sequence). The CDR3 DNA follows: TGTGCCAGCAGTTTTTACCACTATTATGGCTACACCTTC. Translated: CASSFYHYYGYTF.

CDR3: CASTPQGSVNYGYTF. The CDR3 coding sequence is TGTGCCAGCACCCCGCAGGGAAGCGTGAACTATGGCTACACCTTC. This chain joins TRBV27 and TRBJ1-2; a weak D match, TRBD1 (5 bases). Trimming took off 7 bases at V and 2 bases at J, with 17 bases between the two ends. This CDR3 region has 15 residues. Germline CDR1 reads MNHEY; CDR2 reads SMNVEV (reference sequence).

This chain links TRBV11-2 with TRBJ1-1; maybe TRBD1 (5 bases). CDR1 is SGHAT and CDR2 is FQNNGV in the germline V gene. V was trimmed by 5 bases and J by 0 bases, leaving 7 bases between them. The CDR3 runs to 13 residues. DNA for the CDR3: TGTGCCAGCAGCAGAGGGGTGAACACTGAAGCTTTCTTT. Protein sequence: CASSRGVNTEAFF. Full variable domain (remainder filled in from reference TRBV11-2 and TRBJ1-1): EAGVAQSPRYKIIEKRQSVAFWCNPISGHATLYWYQQILGQGPKLLIQFQNNGVVDDSQLPKDRFSAERLKGVDSTLKIQPAKLEDSAVYLCASSRGVNTEAFFGQGTRLTVV.

V is TRBV4-1 and J is TRBJ1-1; 7 bases fit TRBD1. Germline V gene sequence: CDR1 MGHRA, CDR2 YSYEKL. The length of the CDR3 is 15 residues. After removal of 3 bases from V and 5 bases from J, the junction contained 9 bases not matched to a gene. For the CDR3, the DNA is TGCGCCAGCAGCCAGAACCTACAGGGGAGGACTGAAGCTTTCTTT. This translates into CASSQNLQGRTEAFF.

V is TRBV5-6 and J is TRBJ2-7; no definite D call. Germline V CDR1 and CDR2: SGHDT, YYEEEE. V was clipped by 4 bases and J by 2 bases, with 7 bases between them. This CDR3 is built from 12 residues. The CDR3 region is CASSRWAYEQYF. CDR3 bases: TGTGCCAGCAGCAGGTGGGCCTACGAGCAGTACTTC. The full variable domain, completed using reference TRBV5-6 and TRBJ2-7, is DAGVTQSPTHLIKTRGQQVTLRCSPKSGHDTVSWYQQALGQGPQFIFQYYEEEERQRGNFPDRFSGHQFPNYSSELNVNALLLGDSALYLCASSRWAYEQYFGPGTRLTVT.

The chain is built from TRBV13 and TRBJ1-1; D is possibly TRBD1 (6 bases). The ends were cut back, 5 bases at V and 5 bases at J, with 12 bases in the middle. Germline CDR1 reads PRHDT; CDR2 reads FYEKMQ (reference sequence). The CDR3 is 13 residues long. The CDR3 is CASSTGFVTEAFF. The CDR3 region has the DNA TGTGCCAGCAGCACAGGGTTTGTTACTGAAGCTTTCTTT.

J is TRBJ1-3 and V is TRBV7-9; D possibly corresponds to TRBD1 (6 bases). This CDR3 region has 16 residues. V lost 0 bases to trimming and J lost 3 bases, with 12 bases between them. Germline values: CDR1 SEHNR, CDR2 FQNEAQ (reference sequence). The CDR3 protein is CASSLAVGAFGNTIYF. The DNA for the CDR3 is TGTGCCAGCAGCTTAGCCGTGGGGGCGTTTGGAAACACCATATATTTT. Based on the CDR3 plus reference TRBV7-9 and TRBJ1-3, the full variable domain is DTGVSQNPRHKITKRGQNVTFRCDPISEHNRLYWYRQTLGQGPEFLTYFQNEAQLEKSRLLSDRFSAERPKGSFSTLEIQRTEQGDSAMYLCASSLAVGAFGNTIYFGEGSWLTVV.

As to this clone: A junction boundary mismatches the germline segment, possibly from a read error. The V and J genes are TRBV6-5 and TRBJ1-5; no clear D. The CDR3 is 13 amino acids. Germline lookup yields CDR1 MNHEY and CDR2 SVGAGI. The CDR3 bases are TGTGCCAGCAGTTTTCGGAGCAATCAGCCCCGGCATTTT. This gives the protein CASSFRSNQPRHF.

CDR3 in amino acids: CASSYQTGWDEQYF. The CDR3 DNA follows: TGCGCCAGCAGCTACCAGACAGGGTGGGACGAGCAGTACTTC. V gene TRBV5-1 combines with J gene TRBJ2-7; TRBD1 agrees at 7 bases. CDR3 length: 14 residues. Germline V gene data show CDR1 as SGHRS and CDR2 as YFSETQ. J was trimmed by 5 bases and V by 3 bases; bases with no gene match: 8.

J is TRBJ2-7 and V is TRBV6-5; either TRBD1 or TRBD2 may supply D (5 bases each). V was shortened by 4 bases and J by 2 bases, with 12 bases between the two germline ends. Germline V gives CDR1 MNHEY, CDR2 SVGAGI. This CDR3 has 14 amino acids. CDR3 coding DNA: TGTGCCAGCAGTTTCCGGGACCCAGCCTACGAGCAGTACTTC. This translates into CASSFRDPAYEQYF.

The chain links TRBV7-2 to TRBJ1-2; D is perhaps TRBD1 (5 bases). Germline V gene sequence: CDR1 SGHTA, CDR2 FQGNSA. V lost 5 bases and J lost 1, with 23 bases in between. The CDR3 loop spans 18 amino acids. The CDR3 DNA reads TGTGCCAGCAGCCGGGGGAGAGGGGCCCTTAATATTAACTATGGCTACACCTTC. It yields the protein CASSRGRGALNINYGYTF.

The V call is TRBV5-4, the J call TRBJ1-6, with 8 bases lining up with TRBD1. Germline V gene lookup returns CDR1 SGHNT and CDR2 YYREEE (reference sequence). This CDR3 is built from 16 residues. V lost 2 bases and J lost 14; bases outside the gene matches: 15. CDR3 loop: CASSFLSWDRPSTLHF. Here the CDR3 DNA reads TGTGCCAGCAGCTTTTTATCGTGGGACAGGCCCTCCACCCTCCACTTT.

The chain has TRBV7-9 and TRBJ2-3; D is undetermined. This CDR3 is built from 12 residues. The germline CDR1 and CDR2 sequences are SEHNR and FQNEAQ (reference sequence). V shed 6 bases and J shed 4 bases, with 8 bases lying between them. The CDR3 DNA is TGTGCCAGCAGGGGATGGCCAGATACGCAGTATTTT. It is translated as CASRGWPDTQYF.

V and J are TRBV12-5 and TRBJ1-4; no clear D. The germline CDR1 and CDR2 sequences are LGHNT and FRNRAP. The CDR3 loop spans 15 amino acids. The V end was cut by 4 bases, the J end by 6 bases, with 15 bases between. The CDR3: CASGSNTEGYEKLFF. In DNA, the CDR3 is TGTGCTAGTGGTTCCAATACTGAAGGGTATGAAAAACTGTTTTTT. Supplemented by reference TRBV12-5 and TRBJ1-4, the full variable domain reads DARVTQTPRHKVTEMGQEVTMRCQPILGHNTVFWYRQTMMQGLELLAYFRNRAPLDDSGMPKDRFSAEMPDATLATLKIQPSEPRDSAVYFCASGSNTEGYEKLFFGSGTQLSVL.

This chain uses TRBV7-9 with TRBJ2-2; D is perhaps TRBD2 (6 bases). Germline V gene data show CDR1 as SEHNR and CDR2 as FQNEAQ (reference sequence). The CDR3 runs 14 residues. The V and J ends lost 3 bases and 7 bases respectively, with 12 bases between them. The CDR3: CASSFASVVGELFF. The CDR3 nucleotides read TGTGCCAGCAGCTTCGCTAGCGTAGTCGGGGAGCTGTTTTTT.

The chain has TRBV5-1 and TRBJ2-7; possible D gene TRBD2, 6 bases. Trimming cost V 6 bases and J 7 bases, with 14 bases left between them. From germline, CDR1 is SGHRS and CDR2 YFSETQ. The CDR3 extends over 12 amino acids. The CDR3 loop reads CASTAGPTEQYF. As DNA, the CDR3 is TGCGCCAGCACCGCGGGACCTACGGAGCAGTACTTC.

The gene calls are TRBV19 and TRBJ2-5; D ambiguous. This CDR3 has 16 amino acids. V was trimmed by 5 bases and J by 5 bases, leaving 21 bases between them. In germline, CDR1 is LNHDA, CDR2 SQIVND (reference sequence). The chain's CDR3 is CASSPLGSSPGETQYF. CDR3 nucleotide sequence: TGTGCCAGTAGTCCTCTGGGGTCCAGCCCCGGGGAGACCCAGTACTTC. Together with reference TRBV19 and TRBJ2-5, the CDR3 gives the full variable domain: DGGITQSPKYLFRKEGQNVTLSCEQNLNHDAMYWYRQDPGQGLRLIYYSQIVNDFQKGDIAEGYSVSREKKESFPLTVTSAQKNPTAFYLCASSPLGSSPGETQYFGPGTRLLVL.

The chain has TRBV7-8 and TRBJ1-5; 8 positions agree with TRBD1. The CDR3 contains 17 residues. Germline V gene data show CDR1 as SGHVS and CDR2 as FQNEAQ. The V segment lost 0 bases and the J segment 4 bases; nucleotides outside the gene matches: 8. CDR3 region: CASSLAAGTGINQPQHF. In DNA form, the CDR3 reads TGTGCCAGCAGCTTAGCCGCCGGGACAGGAATAAATCAGCCCCAGCATTTT.

This clone was recorded a few times. The gene calls are TRBV19 and TRBJ1-2; weak D call: TRBD1 (5 bases). Germline loops: CDR1 LNHDA, CDR2 SQIVND (reference sequence). There are 13 residues in the CDR3. V lost 7 bases to trimming and J lost 4 bases, with 13 bases between them. For the CDR3, the DNA is TGTGCCAGTACGGGGCGAGACCCCTATGGCTACACCTTC. Its translation is CASTGRDPYGYTF. Variable domain in full (rest from reference TRBV19 and TRBJ1-2): DGGITQSPKYLFRKEGQNVTLSCEQNLNHDAMYWYRQDPGQGLRLIYYSQIVNDFQKGDIAEGYSVSREKKESFPLTVTSAQKNPTAFYLCASTGRDPYGYTFGSGTRLTVV.